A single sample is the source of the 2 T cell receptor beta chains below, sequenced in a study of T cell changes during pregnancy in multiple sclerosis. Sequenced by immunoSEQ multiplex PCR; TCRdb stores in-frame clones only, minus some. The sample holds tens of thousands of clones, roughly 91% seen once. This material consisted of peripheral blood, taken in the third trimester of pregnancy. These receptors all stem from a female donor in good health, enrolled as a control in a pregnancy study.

CDR3 nucleotide sequence: TGTGCCAGTAGCACGGACAGAATTAATTCACCCCTCCACTTT. As protein: CASSTDRINSPLHF. J is TRBJ1-6 and V is TRBV19; the D gene is possibly TRBD1 (6 bases). Looked up from germline, CDR1 is LNHDA and CDR2 is SQIVND (reference sequence). CDR3 length: 14 amino acids. Trimming removed 6 bases from V and 6 bases from J, with 12 bases in between.

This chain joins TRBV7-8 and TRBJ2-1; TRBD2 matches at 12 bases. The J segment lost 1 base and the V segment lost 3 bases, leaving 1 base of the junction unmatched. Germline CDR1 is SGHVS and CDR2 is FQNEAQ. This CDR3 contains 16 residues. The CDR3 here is CASSFGLAGSYNEQFF. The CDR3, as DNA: TGTGCCAGCAGCTTTGGACTAGCGGGATCCTACAATGAGCAGTTCTTC.